Listed here are 30 T cell receptor beta chains from one sample, sequenced in a study of cytomegalovirus exposure and HLA in healthy donors (TCRdb year 2017). The library was obtained by the immunoSEQ multiplex PCR assay. TCRdb limited this immuneACCESS table to in-frame rearrangements with V and J called. A share of clones is missing; checked studies link under half to unresolved V genes, and the rest is unexplained. The sample table lists about 160,000 clones, 84% of them with a count of one. The ten most abundant clones make up 10% to 13% of the sample. The sample taken for sequencing was PBMCs. These receptors all come from a man younger than 40 in good health and CMV-seropositive.

V is TRBV5-1 and J is TRBJ2-7; 8 bases map to TRBD1. V trimming: 5 bases; J trimming: 2 bases; junction bases outside the gene matches: 9. The CDR3 is 15 residues long. Per germline, CDR1 SGHRS and CDR2 YFSETQ. This CDR3 is CASRSRGQGTYEQYF. DNA for the CDR3: TGCGCCAGCAGGAGTCGTGGACAGGGTACCTACGAGCAGTACTTC.

The chain has TRBV19 and TRBJ2-3, with TRBD2 matching over 10 bases. CDR3 length equals 16 residues. The V segment lost 4 bases and the J segment 5 bases; nucleotides outside the gene matches: 9. Germline V gene sequence: CDR1 LNHDA, CDR2 SQIVND (reference sequence). The CDR3 loop is CASSTQAGGFGDTQYF. Here the CDR3 DNA reads TGTGCCAGTAGTACTCAAGCGGGAGGGTTCGGAGATACGCAGTATTTT.

The chain has TRBV16 and TRBJ1-2; no clear D. CDR1 KGHSY and CDR2 FQNENV come from the germline V gene. Between the trimmed V and J ends, which lost 2 bases and 5 bases, there was a span of 12 bases. CDR3 length: 14 amino acids. DNA of the CDR3: TGTGCCAGCAGCCAACACCCGGGAGGATATGGCTACACCTTC. It is translated as CASSQHPGGYGYTF.

The V gene is TRBV28, the J gene TRBJ2-5; D possibly corresponds to TRBD1 (6 bases). The V and J ends lost 3 bases and 5 bases respectively, with 16 bases between them. CDR3 length equals 15 residues. Germline V gives CDR1 MDHEN, CDR2 SYDVKM. The CDR3 is CASSFPGLRGETQYF. In DNA, the CDR3 is TGTGCCAGCAGTTTCCCGGGCCTAAGGGGGGAGACCCAGTACTTC.

This clone appeared a few times. The chain has TRBV10-3 and TRBJ1-1; perhaps TRBD1 as D (5 bases). The CDR3 has 14 residues. Trimming cost V 6 bases and J 0 bases, with 11 bases left between them. Looked up from germline, CDR1 is ENHRY and CDR2 is SYGVKD. The DNA of the CDR3 is TGTGCCATCAGCCCCGGGGGGATGAACACTGAAGCTTTCTTT. Protein product: CAISPGGMNTEAFF.

The V and J genes are TRBV5-1 and TRBJ2-5; possible D gene TRBD2, 6 bases. The CDR3 sequence is 16 residues long. Germline V CDR1 and CDR2: SGHRS, YFSETQ. The V gene lost 1 base and the J gene lost 7 bases, with 20 bases spanning the gap. DNA for the CDR3: TGCGCCAGCAGCTTGAGAGGCGGGAACCTCTTGCGGACCCAGTACTTC. This gives the protein CASSLRGGNLLRTQYF.

The gene calls are TRBV10-2 and TRBJ1-3; the D is unclear. From germline, CDR1 is WSHSY and CDR2 SAAADI. This CDR3 has 13 residues. With 4 bases removed from V and 3 bases from J, the gap between germline ends came to 7 bases. The CDR3 nucleotides are TGCGCCAGCAGTGGACAAGGTGGAAACACCATATATTTT. Its translation: CASSGQGGNTIYF.

The V call is TRBV9, the J call TRBJ2-1; 8 bases match TRBD1. The V gene end was trimmed by 2 bases and the J gene end by 3 bases; junction bases not matched to a gene: 4. CDR3 length: 15 amino acids. Germline V lookup: CDR1 SGDLS, CDR2 YYNGEE. The CDR3 region is CASSVAGTGYNEQFF. CDR3 DNA sequence: TGTGCCAGCAGCGTCGCCGGGACAGGCTACAATGAGCAGTTCTTC.

The V and J genes are TRBV9 and TRBJ1-2; TRBD1 aligns across 11 bases. CDR3 length: 14 residues. Losses at the gene ends were 3 bases for V and 4 bases for J; bases not matched to a gene: 2. Per the germline V gene, CDR1 is SGDLS and CDR2 is YYNGEE. For the CDR3, the DNA is TGTGCCAGCAGCGCGGGACAGGGGGGCTATGGCTACACCTTC. The encoded protein is CASSAGQGGYGYTF. Full variable domain (rest looked up from reference TRBV9 and TRBJ1-2): DSGVTQTPKHLITATGQRVTLRCSPRSGDLSVYWYQQSLDQGLQFLIQYYNGEERAKGNILERFSAQQFPDLHSELNLSSLELGDSALYFCASSAGQGGYGYTFGSGTRLTVV.

The gene calls are TRBV2 and TRBJ1-5; no clear D gene. CDR1 SNHLY and CDR2 FYNNEI come from the germline V gene. The CDR3 is made up of 15 amino acids. V was shortened by 5 bases and J by 0 bases, with 11 bases between the two germline ends. The CDR3 DNA sequence: TGTGCCAGCAGTATAAGTACAGTTAGCAATCAGCCCCAGCATTTT. It encodes CASSISTVSNQPQHF.

The CDR3: CASSLRTENTEAFF. In DNA, the CDR3 is TGTGCCAGCAGTTTACGGACAGAAAACACTGAAGCTTTCTTT. The chain combines TRBV6-6 with TRBJ1-1; D might be TRBD1 (6 bases). Trimming cost V 4 bases and J 2 bases, with 11 bases left between them. This CDR3 contains 14 residues. CDR1 is MNHNY, CDR2 SVGAGI, per germline (reference sequence).

The chain recombines TRBV9 with TRBJ2-1; 11 bases are shared with TRBD2. V lost 0 bases to trimming and J lost 8 bases; unmatched junction nucleotides: 13. The CDR3 is 18 amino acids. Germline loops: CDR1 SGDLS, CDR2 YYNGEE. The CDR3 nucleotides are TGTGCCAGCAGCGTAGGCCTGACTAGCGGGGAAGTTTTCTATGAGCAGTTCTTC. It specifies CASSVGLTSGEVFYEQFF.

V and J are TRBV19 and TRBJ2-7; 8 bases match TRBD1. Germline CDR1 is LNHDA and CDR2 is SQIVND (reference sequence). CDR3 length: 13 amino acids. The ends lost 9 bases at V and 0 bases at J; junction bases unmatched: 4. Written as DNA, the CDR3 is TGTGCCAGCGGGGGACAGGTCTCCTACGAGCAGTACTTC. Encoded protein: CASGGQVSYEQYF.

The chain links TRBV7-7 to TRBJ2-3; possible D gene TRBD2, 6 bases. The germline V gene has CDR1 SSHAT and CDR2 FNYEAQ (reference sequence). The length of the CDR3 is 16 residues. V lost 5 bases and J 3 bases, leaving 18 bases between the germline ends. The CDR3 reads CASSPGTRRGTDTQYF. The CDR3 DNA reads as TGTGCCAGCAGCCCCGGGACGAGGAGGGGAACAGATACGCAGTATTTT.

The chain couples TRBV7-6 to TRBJ1-3; unclear D gene. CDR1 is SGHVS and CDR2 is FNYEAQ in the germline V gene. The CDR3 is made up of 15 amino acids. V lost 4 bases to trimming and J lost 0 bases, with 10 bases between them. The CDR3 DNA is TGTGCCAGCAGCTCCCGTCAGGACTCTGGAAACACCATATATTTT. Translated, it gives CASSSRQDSGNTIYF.

This clone was seen just once. V gene TRBV11-2 combines with J gene TRBJ2-7, with a possible D match to TRBD1 (5 bases). V was trimmed by 0 bases and J by 3 bases, leaving 15 bases between them. Looked up from germline, CDR1 is SGHAT and CDR2 is FQNNGV. The CDR3 sequence is 16 residues long. CDR3 DNA sequence: TGTGCCAGCAGCTTAGATCGAAGGACACACTACTACGAGCAGTACTTC. It codes for CASSLDRRTHYYEQYF.

V usage is TRBV15 and J usage is TRBJ2-7; a weak D match, TRBD1 (5 bases). Germline V lookup: CDR1 LNHNV, CDR2 YYDKDF (reference sequence). V was shortened by 5 bases and J by 0 bases, with 8 bases between the two germline ends. This CDR3 comprises 13 residues. In nucleotides, the CDR3 is TGTGCCACCAGCGGCCAGGGCTCCTACGAGCAGTACTTC. This encodes CATSGQGSYEQYF.

The sample holds a few counts of this clone. The rearrangement links TRBV7-6 to TRBJ2-7, with D perhaps TRBD1 (6 bases). Germline CDR1 reads SGHVS; CDR2 reads FNYEAQ. V was trimmed by 5 bases and J by 1 base, leaving 12 bases between them. The CDR3 consists of 14 residues. The CDR3 DNA is TGTGCCAGCAGCCCCCGGACAGCATCCTACGAGCAGTACTTC. It encodes CASSPRTASYEQYF.

V gene TRBV2 combines with J gene TRBJ2-7; 7 nucleotides match TRBD2. Germline-derived CDR1 and CDR2 are SNHLY and FYNNEI. J lost 5 bases, V lost 7 bases, and 11 bases had no gene match. The CDR3 loop spans 14 amino acids. CDR3: CASTGGAGAHEQYF. The CDR3 nucleotides read TGTGCCAGCACCGGCGGGGCGGGAGCCCACGAGCAGTACTTC. The full variable domain, with the rest looked up from reference TRBV2 and TRBJ2-7, is EPEVTQTPSHQVTQMGQEVILRCVPISNHLYFYWYRQILGQKVEFLVSFYNNEISEKSEIFDDQFSVERPDGSNFTLKIRSTKLEDSAMYFCASTGGAGAHEQYFGPGTRLTVT.

This clone was seen a handful of times. This sequence joins TRBV30 and TRBJ2-2; 7 nucleotides agree with TRBD2. Losses at the gene ends were 5 bases for V and 6 bases for J; bases not matched to a gene: 3. The CDR3 contains 12 residues. Germline CDR1 is GTSNPN and CDR2 is SVGIG (reference sequence). The CDR3 bases are TGTGCCTGGGGGAGGGATGCCGGGGAGCTGTTTTTT. Its translation: CAWGRDAGELFF.

This clone was observed a single time. The chain has TRBV28 and TRBJ2-5; 9 nucleotides agree with TRBD1. CDR1 is MDHEN and CDR2 is SYDVKM in the germline V gene. V lost 4 bases and J lost 2; bases outside the gene matches: 8. The CDR3 loop spans 16 amino acids. The CDR3 sequence: CASSWGQGGLQETQYF. DNA of the CDR3: TGTGCCAGCAGTTGGGGACAGGGAGGACTTCAAGAGACCCAGTACTTC.

The chain links TRBV13 to TRBJ2-3; 9 bases match TRBD2. V dropped 1 base and J dropped 1; count of bases not matched to a gene: 9. The CDR3 runs 18 residues. The germline gives CDR1 PRHDT, CDR2 FYEKMQ (reference sequence). The CDR3 region is CASSLELGGGAGTDTQYF. In DNA form, the CDR3 reads TGTGCCAGCAGCTTAGAGCTTGGCGGGGGGGCCGGCACAGATACGCAGTATTTT. Drawing the rest from reference TRBV13 and TRBJ2-3, the complete variable domain is AAGVIQSPRHLIKEKRETATLKCYPIPRHDTVYWYQQGPGQDPQFLISFYEKMQSDKGSIPDRFSAQQFSDYHSELNMSSLELGDSALYFCASSLELGGGAGTDTQYFGPGTRLTVL.

The chain has TRBV6-1 and TRBJ2-7; TRBD1 might be the D (6 bases). The CDR3 loop spans 14 amino acids. With 6 bases removed from V and 4 bases from J, the gap between germline ends came to 16 bases. Germline V CDR1 and CDR2: MNHNS, SASEGT. CDR3 sequence: CASRPIQGSYEQYF. DNA for the CDR3: TGTGCCAGCAGACCGATACAGGGCTCTTACGAGCAGTACTTC.

The V call is TRBV13, the J call TRBJ1-2; TRBD1 matches 9 bases. Losses at the gene ends were 5 bases for V and 3 bases for J; bases not matched to a gene: 13. The CDR3 loop spans 17 amino acids. Germline V gene sequence: CDR1 PRHDT, CDR2 FYEKMQ (reference sequence). The CDR3 bases are TGTGCCAGCAGCGCCTTTGGACAGGGGCTGTCGGACTATGGCTACACCTTC. Translated, it gives CASSAFGQGLSDYGYTF.

This clone was observed many times. V and J are TRBV18 and TRBJ2-7; D is unresolved. The CDR3 runs 14 residues. Germline V gene lookup returns CDR1 KGHSH and CDR2 LQKENI. V gave up 3 bases and J gave up 7 bases, with 16 bases separating them. This chain's CDR3 is CASSPSGGLWEQYF. The CDR3, as DNA: TGTGCCAGCTCACCCTCGGGTGGTTTGTGGGAGCAGTACTTC.

The chain employs TRBV9 and TRBJ2-1; D is perhaps TRBD1 (5 bases). The V end was cut by 4 bases, the J end by 6 bases, with 14 bases between. This CDR3 comprises 14 residues. CDR1 SGDLS and CDR2 YYNGEE come from the germline V gene. The CDR3 coding sequence is TGTGCCAGCAGCCCCCGCTTAGGGGCCAATGAGCAGTTCTTC. Its protein product is CASSPRLGANEQFF.

This clone appeared a single time. This chain joins TRBV7-9 and TRBJ2-1, with 7 positions matching TRBD2. From germline, CDR1 is SEHNR and CDR2 FQNEAQ (reference sequence). Unmatched junction bases numbered 6, after V lost 5 bases and J lost 5 bases. This CDR3 comprises 14 residues. The CDR3 protein is CASSTGTTHNEQFF. Here the CDR3 DNA reads TGTGCCAGCAGCACCGGGACTACCCACAATGAGCAGTTCTTC.

The chain joins TRBV5-4 to TRBJ1-5; D is perhaps TRBD1 (5 bases). Germline lookup yields CDR1 SGHNT and CDR2 YYREEE (reference sequence). V gave up 0 bases and J gave up 5 bases, with 6 bases separating them. This CDR3 is 13 amino acids long. The CDR3 DNA reads TGTGCCAGCAGCTTGGGGGGGGATCAGCCCCAGCATTTT. Translation: CASSLGGDQPQHF.

V usage is TRBV18 and J usage is TRBJ2-3; the match to TRBD1 covers 8 bases. Trimming removed 3 bases from V and 1 base from J; junction bases left unmatched: 0. The CDR3 consists of 14 residues. The germline V gene has CDR1 KGHSH and CDR2 LQKENI. CDR3 amino acids: CASSPDRGTDTQYF. The CDR3 region has the DNA TGTGCCAGCTCACCGGACAGGGGCACAGATACGCAGTATTTT. The complete variable domain, with remaining parts taken from reference TRBV18 and TRBJ2-3, reads NAGVMQNPRHLVRRRGQEARLRCSPMKGHSHVYWYRQLPEEGLKFMVYLQKENIIDESGMPKERFSAEFPKEGPSILRIQQVVRGDSAAYFCASSPDRGTDTQYFGPGTRLTVL.

This clone has a handful of counts. The CDR3 is CAIGGGETQYF. CDR3 in DNA: TGTGCCATCGGGGGGGGAGAGACCCAGTACTTC. J is TRBJ2-5 and V is TRBV10-3, with 7 bases aligning to TRBD2. From germline, CDR1 is ENHRY and CDR2 SYGVKD. V gave up 8 bases and J gave up 4 bases; unmatched junction bases: 1. CDR3 size: 11 residues.